This TCR beta chain was recovered during a study of T cell repertoires in cytomegalovirus infection. Study details: In public TCR beta signatures, there were indications of both CMV infection and matching HLA type.

Via MiXCR, TCRdb re-called the reads, giving one row per CDR3 protein. The sample carries under 800,000 distinct CDR3 sequences, roughly a quarter recorded once. This clonotype has only a few counts. Antigen unknown. Notes on the study in general: HLA-C-restricted CMV clonotypes gave the most frequent clonotype in two of eight donors. Using cumulative public TCR beta family frequency, the authors identified those who carried CMV together with the relevant HLA.

The CDR3 length is 17 residues. V was clipped by 2 bases and J by 0 bases, with 11 bases between them. From germline, CDR1 is MNHNS and CDR2 SASEGT. The source material was CD8+ T cells from PBMCs. The receptor's source is a human donor in good health (CMV status not recorded). Some clones in this sample may be carry-over from other donors' samples. V and J are TRBV6-1 and TRBJ1-6, with D unresolved. CDR3 nucleotides: TGTGCCAGCAGTGAAAAGGCGTGGGACTCCTATAATTCACCCCTCCACTTT. Its translation is CASSEKAWDSYNSPLHF.